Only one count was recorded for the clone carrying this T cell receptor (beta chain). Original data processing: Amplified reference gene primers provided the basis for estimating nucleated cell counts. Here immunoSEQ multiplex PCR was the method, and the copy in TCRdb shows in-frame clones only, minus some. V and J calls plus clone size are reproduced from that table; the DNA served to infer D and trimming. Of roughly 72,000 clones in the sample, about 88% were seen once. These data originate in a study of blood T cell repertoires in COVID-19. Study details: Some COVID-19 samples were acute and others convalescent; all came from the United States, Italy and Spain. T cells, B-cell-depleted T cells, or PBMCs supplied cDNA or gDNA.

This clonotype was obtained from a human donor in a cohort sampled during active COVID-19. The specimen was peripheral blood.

The CDR3 spells CASSQGATRLTDTQYF. CDR3 coding DNA: TGTGCCAGCTCTCAAGGGGCGACCCGACTCACAGATACGCAGTATTTT. This chain joins TRBV11-1 and TRBJ2-3, with D tentatively TRBD1 (5 bases). Per the germline V gene, CDR1 is SGHAT and CDR2 is FQDESV (reference sequence). The CDR3 is 16 residues long. V was pared by 8 bases and J by 2 bases, with 20 bases between.